Included here is one T cell receptor beta chain sequence, with context. Its specificity is unknown. Donors contributed one heparinised blood draw apiece, averaging approximately 0.12 L. It was via CD45RO/CCR7/CD25/CD127/CD95/CD27 that CD4+ naive, central memory, regulatory and stem cell-like memory cells were sorted. This entry is derived from a study of beta chain features in type 1 diabetes. Study findings and constraints: The naive, central memory and Treg TCRB repertoires showed an apparent similarity that was greater among patients than among healthy donors. Lower insertion and higher deletion counts appeared at VDJ junctions in type 1 diabetes patients.

What was sequenced were expressed TCRB transcripts, since all of the isolated RNA had been reverse transcribed. Libraries were prepared by immunoSEQ multiplex PCR; TCRdb keeps only in-frame clonotypes and omits some of them. The table includes about 250,000 clones, approximately 14% detected once. Material: naive CD4+ T cells from blood. The TCR originated in a middle-aged woman in good health.

CDR3 in DNA: TGTGCCAGTAGTATACAGGCGCGCTCTGGAAACACCATATATTTT. Translating it yields CASSIQARSGNTIYF. The J gene is TRBJ1-3, the V gene TRBV19; D is ambiguous. The CDR3 totals 15 residues. V was trimmed by 2 bases and J by 0 bases, leaving 8 bases between them. Germline loops: CDR1 LNHDA, CDR2 SQIVND (reference sequence).